The 27 T cell receptor beta chains in this list originate from one sample, sequenced in a study of blood T cell repertoires in COVID-19. Data came from immunoSEQ multiplex PCR; TCRdb stores just in-frame clones and leaves some out. The data contain hundreds of thousands of clones, around 87% of them singletons. Specimen: PBMCs or T cells enriched from blood (not recorded which). These receptor sequences come from a woman aged 45-65 years who had recovered from COVID-19.

The J gene is TRBJ2-5, the V gene TRBV2; a weak D match, TRBD1 (5 bases). Trimming pared 5 bases from V and 2 bases from J, leaving 18 bases between. Germline values: CDR1 SNHLY, CDR2 FYNNEI. This CDR3 has 16 residues. CDR3 amino acids: CASSQKGSKGQETQYF. CDR3 DNA sequence: TGTGCCAGCAGTCAGAAGGGGTCGAAGGGGCAAGAGACCCAGTACTTC.

This clone was detected only once. J is TRBJ1-3 and V is TRBV11-2; D not resolved. Germline V CDR1 and CDR2: SGHAT, FQNNGV. Trimming stripped 2 bases from V and 0 bases from J, with 8 bases between. CDR3 size: 15 residues. The CDR3 bases are TGTGCCAGCAGCTTAAACGGGGACTCTGGAAACACCATATATTTT. It codes for CASSLNGDSGNTIYF. Complete variable domain (other parts from reference TRBV11-2 and TRBJ1-3): EAGVAQSPRYKIIEKRQSVAFWCNPISGHATLYWYQQILGQGPKLLIQFQNNGVVDDSQLPKDRFSAERLKGVDSTLKIQPAKLEDSAVYLCASSLNGDSGNTIYFGEGSWLTVV.

The gene calls are TRBV5-1 and TRBJ1-1; a weak D match, TRBD1 (6 bases). Germline V gene sequence: CDR1 SGHRS, CDR2 YFSETQ. The CDR3 covers 14 residues. Trimming removed 0 bases at V and 4 bases at J, with 10 bases between. CDR3 coding DNA: TGCGCCAGCAGCTTGGCAGGGGATCCCACTGAAGCTTTCTTT. Amino acids: CASSLAGDPTEAFF.

This clone was picked up one time. The chain combines TRBV28 with TRBJ1-3; D unresolved. Looked up from germline, CDR1 is MDHEN and CDR2 is SYDVKM. The CDR3 totals 12 residues. V shed 5 bases and J shed 4 bases, with 6 bases lying between them. DNA for the CDR3: TGTGCCAGCAGTCTCGCGGGAAACACCATATATTTT. It encodes CASSLAGNTIYF.

The CDR3 here is CASSLGLVETQYF. In DNA, the CDR3 is TGTGCCAGCAGCTTAGGACTAGTGGAGACCCAGTACTTC. The chain has TRBV11-2 and TRBJ2-5, with TRBD2 as a possible D gene (6 bases). The germline gives CDR1 SGHAT, CDR2 FQNNGV. Between the trimmed V and J ends, which lost 1 base and 5 bases, there was a span of 8 bases. The CDR3 consists of 13 residues.

The chain recombines TRBV18 with TRBJ1-1, with D perhaps matching TRBD1 (5 bases). V lost 3 bases and J lost 7, with 9 bases in between. From germline, CDR1 is KGHSH and CDR2 LQKENI. This CDR3 comprises 12 residues. The CDR3 sequence: CASSPLGGEAFF. CDR3 sequence (DNA): TGTGCCAGCTCACCTCTGGGGGGTGAAGCTTTCTTT. Combining the CDR3 with reference TRBV18 and TRBJ1-1 gives the whole variable domain NAGVMQNPRHLVRRRGQEARLRCSPMKGHSHVYWYRQLPEEGLKFMVYLQKENIIDESGMPKERFSAEFPKEGPSILRIQQVVRGDSAAYFCASSPLGGEAFFGQGTRLTVV.

This clone was picked up one time. The chain recombines TRBV7-3 with TRBJ1-4; D uncertain. The germline gives CDR1 SGHTA, CDR2 FQGTGA. Trimming pared 3 bases from V and 0 bases from J, leaving 8 bases between. The CDR3 runs to 15 residues. CDR3 sequence reads: CASSFGTATNEKLFF. The CDR3 nucleotides are TGTGCCAGCAGCTTTGGTACAGCAACTAATGAAAAACTGTTTTTT.

J is TRBJ1-6 and V is TRBV27; 9 positions agree with TRBD1. Looked up from germline, CDR1 is MNHEY and CDR2 is SMNVEV (reference sequence). The junction had 16 bases not matched to a gene; V was cut back by 8 bases and J by 8 bases. The CDR3 has 17 amino acids. CDR3 region: CASSKTSGTGFYSPLHF. The CDR3, as DNA: TGTGCCAGCTCCAAAACCTCCGGGACAGGGTTTTATTCACCCCTCCACTTT.

The J gene is TRBJ1-2, the V gene TRBV6-5; 8 bases are a match to TRBD1. The J segment lost 6 bases and the V segment lost 2 bases, leaving 11 bases of the junction unmatched. The length of the CDR3 is 16 residues. Germline V CDR1 and CDR2: MNHEY, SVGAGI. CDR3 sequence reads: CASSYQPTGQVNGYTF. CDR3 coding DNA: TGTGCCAGCAGTTACCAGCCTACGGGACAGGTCAATGGCTACACCTTC.

The chain recombines TRBV2 with TRBJ1-5; 8 bases map to TRBD1. Losses at the gene ends were 8 bases for V and 5 bases for J; bases not matched to a gene: 2. The CDR3 consists of 12 residues. The germline V gene has CDR1 SNHLY and CDR2 FYNNEI. The DNA for the CDR3 is TGTGCCAGCGGACAGGGCGATCAGCCCCAGCATTTT. Protein: CASGQGDQPQHF.

The chain combines TRBV4-1 with TRBJ1-1; D remains ambiguous. The CDR3 loop spans 11 amino acids. The germline V and J ends were trimmed by 6 bases and 1 base, with 3 bases remaining between them. Germline V gives CDR1 MGHRA, CDR2 YSYEKL. The CDR3 loop reads CASRQNTEAFF. The DNA of the CDR3 is TGCGCCAGCAGACAGAACACTGAAGCTTTCTTT.

This clone has only a few counts. This chain links TRBV5-4 with TRBJ2-1; 11 positions match TRBD2. The ends lost 5 bases at V and 7 bases at J; junction bases unmatched: 8. The germline V gene encodes CDR1 SGHNT and CDR2 YYREEE (reference sequence). The CDR3 is 15 residues long. CDR3 sequence reads: CASSLGLAAKNEQFF. The CDR3 bases are TGTGCCAGCAGTCTGGGACTAGCGGCTAAAAATGAGCAGTTCTTC.

V usage is TRBV4-2 and J usage is TRBJ2-7, with TRBD2 identical over 7 bases. This CDR3 has 17 residues. After removal of 1 base from V and 6 bases from J, the junction contained 15 bases not matched to a gene. The germline gives CDR1 LGHNA, CDR2 YNFKEQ. The CDR3 is CASSQGLASGDSGEQYF. DNA for the CDR3: TGTGCCAGCAGCCAAGGGTTAGCTAGCGGCGATTCTGGCGAGCAGTACTTC.

The chain joins TRBV3-1 (or the pseudogene TRBV3-2) to TRBJ2-4; D unclear. This CDR3 contains 14 residues. Germline assignment: CDR1 LGHDT and CDR2 YNNKEL (reference sequence). The V end lost 3 bases, the J end lost 7 bases, and 13 bases lay between the germline ends. This CDR3 is CASSHRLEVNIQYF. Here the CDR3 DNA reads TGTGCCAGCAGCCATCGACTGGAAGTTAACATTCAGTACTTC.

J is TRBJ1-1 and V is TRBV7-8; no reliable D call. The germline gives CDR1 SGHVS, CDR2 FQNEAQ. V was cut by 7 bases and J by 1 base, with 13 bases left in between. The CDR3 contains 14 residues. The CDR3 sequence is CASTQPTGNTEAFF. The CDR3 DNA follows: TGTGCCAGCACCCAACCTACGGGGAACACTGAAGCTTTCTTT.

The V and J genes are TRBV5-4 and TRBJ2-1; D is unclear. From germline, CDR1 is SGHNT and CDR2 YYREEE (reference sequence). The CDR3 extends over 13 amino acids. Trimming left V 3 bases short and J 0 bases short, with 4 bases between. CDR3 sequence: CASSSSSYNEQFF. As DNA, the CDR3 is TGTGCCAGCAGCTCGAGCTCCTACAATGAGCAGTTCTTC. Looking up the rest from reference TRBV5-4 and TRBJ2-1 gives the full variable domain: ETGVTQSPTHLIKTRGQQVTLRCSSQSGHNTVSWYQQALGQGPQFIFQYYREEENGRGNFPPRFSGLQFPNYSSELNVNALELDDSALYLCASSSSSYNEQFFGPGTRLTVL.

The table lists this clone with many counts. The chain joins TRBV7-8 to TRBJ2-2, with 12 bases fitting TRBD2. Trimming at V came to 5 bases and at J to 3 bases, leaving 4 bases not matched to a gene. The CDR3 spans 16 residues. In germline, CDR1 is SGHVS, CDR2 FQNEAQ. The CDR3 loop is CASSPRTSGDTGELFF. The CDR3 DNA reads TGTGCCAGCAGCCCAAGGACTAGCGGGGACACCGGGGAGCTGTTTTTT.

CDR3 bases: TGTGCCAGCAGTTTGAGGGCTAGCGGGAGTGGTGAGCAGTTCTTC. Translation gives CASSLRASGSGEQFF. The rearrangement joins TRBV6-5 to TRBJ2-1; TRBD2 agrees at 10 bases. The CDR3 spans 15 residues. V lost 4 bases to trimming and J lost 9 bases; unmatched junction nucleotides: 9. Germline CDR1 reads MNHEY; CDR2 reads SVGAGI.

The V gene is TRBV7-9, the J gene TRBJ2-5; 8 bases agree with TRBD1. This CDR3 is built from 14 residues. V shed 3 bases, J shed 5 bases, and the junction held 5 bases outside the gene matches. Germline CDR1 reads SEHNR; CDR2 reads FQNEAQ (reference sequence). CDR3 bases: TGTGCCAGCAGCTTGGGACAGGCCTGGGAGACCCAGTACTTC. This gives the protein CASSLGQAWETQYF.

The V and J genes are TRBV2 and TRBJ2-3; TRBD2 aligns across 10 bases. Germline lookup yields CDR1 SNHLY and CDR2 FYNNEI. The CDR3 runs to 15 residues. The V segment lost 6 bases and the J segment 0 bases; nucleotides outside the gene matches: 3. The CDR3 loop is CASRIAGGSTDTQYF. CDR3 nucleotides: TGTGCCAGCAGGATAGCGGGAGGTAGCACAGATACGCAGTATTTT.

The rearrangement uses TRBV5-1 and TRBJ2-5, with 14 bases lining up with TRBD2. J was trimmed by 5 bases and V by 4 bases; bases with no gene match: 4. The CDR3 sequence is 15 residues long. The germline V gene has CDR1 SGHRS and CDR2 YFSETQ. The CDR3 DNA sequence: TGCGCCAGCAGCCCCGGGACTAGCGGGAGTGAGACCCAGTACTTC. Translated, it gives CASSPGTSGSETQYF.

The chain links TRBV28 to TRBJ2-3; D is uncertain. Germline loops: CDR1 MDHEN, CDR2 SYDVKM. The CDR3 loop spans 13 amino acids. Trimming cost V 8 bases and J 0 bases, with 9 bases left between them. The CDR3 nucleotides are TGTGCCAGCGGGCATCGAAGCACAGATACGCAGTATTTT. Protein: CASGHRSTDTQYF. Complete variable domain (other parts from reference TRBV28 and TRBJ2-3): DVKVTQSSRYLVKRTGEKVFLECVQDMDHENMFWYRQDPGLGLRLIYFSYDVKMKEKGDIPEGYSVSREKKERFSLILESASTNQTSMYLCASGHRSTDTQYFGPGTRLTVL.

This clone was observed once. V and J are TRBV28 and TRBJ1-2, with 7 bases lining up with TRBD1. The CDR3 totals 14 residues. CDR1 and CDR2 (germline): MDHEN, SYDVKM. V shed 5 bases and J 2 bases; nucleotides not matched to a gene: 5. The CDR3 reads CASSIGQVNYGYTF. The DNA of the CDR3 is TGTGCCAGCAGTATAGGACAGGTGAACTATGGCTACACCTTC.

The chain couples TRBV28 to TRBJ2-3; 16 bases line up with TRBD2. V lost 3 bases to trimming and J lost 2 bases; unmatched junction nucleotides: 5. Germline lookup yields CDR1 MDHEN and CDR2 SYDVKM. The CDR3 totals 18 residues. As DNA, the CDR3 is TGTGCCAGCAGTTTTGCCGGGACTAGCGGGAGGGCCACAGATACGCAGTATTTT. It specifies CASSFAGTSGRATDTQYF.

Regarding this clone: This sample also contains other DNA sequences that code for the same CDR3. The chain combines TRBV3-1 (or the pseudogene TRBV3-2) with TRBJ2-7; D is ambiguous. This CDR3 comprises 12 residues. The ends were cut back, 1 base at V and 4 bases at J, with 5 bases in the middle. The germline gives CDR1 LGHDT, CDR2 YNNKEL (reference sequence). The CDR3 spells CASSQGGYEQYF. CDR3 coding DNA: TGTGCCAGCAGCCAAGGAGGTTACGAGCAGTACTTC.

V is TRBV28 and J is TRBJ1-2; TRBD1 matches 11 bases. With 6 bases clipped from V and 3 bases from J, the junction kept 3 bases outside the gene matches. Germline CDR1 reads MDHEN; CDR2 reads SYDVKM. CDR3 length: 14 residues. The CDR3 loop reads CASRGTGGDYGYTF. The CDR3 DNA is TGTGCCAGCAGGGGGACAGGGGGAGACTATGGCTACACCTTC.

DNA for the CDR3: TGTGCCAGCAGCTCCCTAGGTGGGTCCACAGATACGCAGTATTTT. Translation: CASSSLGGSTDTQYF. The chain uses TRBV5-6 and TRBJ2-3; D not certain. The CDR3 has 15 amino acids. The germline V and J ends were trimmed by 3 bases and 2 bases, with 13 bases remaining between them. Germline V gene sequence: CDR1 SGHDT, CDR2 YYEEEE.